This paragraph covers one T cell receptor (beta chain) sequence. This sample is part of a study of blood T cell repertoires in COVID-19. Losses at the gene ends were 2 bases for V and 10 bases for J; bases not matched to a gene: 1. The CDR3 runs to 13 residues. Germline lookup yields CDR1 LGHNT and CDR2 FRNRAP. Original processing notes: Cell counts per sample came from amplifying reference gene primers. Libraries were prepared by immunoSEQ multiplex PCR; TCRdb keeps only in-frame clonotypes and omits some of them. V and J calls and clone size are those listed in that table; D and trimming were worked out from the DNA. The sample lists 210,000 or so clones, about 90% occurring once.

This chain connects TRBV12-5 to TRBJ1-6; 8 bases are a match to TRBD1. The TCR comes from a woman under 40 who had been exposed to COVID-19. The sample taken for sequencing was PBMCs or T cells enriched from blood (not recorded which). The DNA of the CDR3 is TGTGCTAGTGGTTTGTACAGGGGGTCACCCCTCCACTTT. Residues: CASGLYRGSPLHF.